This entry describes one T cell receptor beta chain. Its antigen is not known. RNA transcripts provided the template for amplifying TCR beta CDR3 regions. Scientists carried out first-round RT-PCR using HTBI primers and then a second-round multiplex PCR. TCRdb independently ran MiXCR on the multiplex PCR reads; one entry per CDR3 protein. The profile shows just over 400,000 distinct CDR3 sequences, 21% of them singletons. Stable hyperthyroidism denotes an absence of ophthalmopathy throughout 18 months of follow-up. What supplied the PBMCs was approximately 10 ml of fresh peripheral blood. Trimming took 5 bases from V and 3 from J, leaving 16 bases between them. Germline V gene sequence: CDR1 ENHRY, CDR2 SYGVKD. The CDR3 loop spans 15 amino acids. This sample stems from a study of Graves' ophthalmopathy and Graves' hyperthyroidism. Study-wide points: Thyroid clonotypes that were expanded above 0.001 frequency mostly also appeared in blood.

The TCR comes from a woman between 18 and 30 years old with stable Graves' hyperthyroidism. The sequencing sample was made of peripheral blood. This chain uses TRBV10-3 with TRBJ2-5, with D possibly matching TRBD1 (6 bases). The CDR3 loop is CAISRYRTEKETQYF. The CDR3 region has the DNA TGTGCCATCAGTAGGTACCGGACAGAAAAAGAGACCCAGTACTTC.